The 8 T cell receptor beta chains given below trace back to one sample, sequenced in a study of response to subunit inactivated influenza vaccine. TCRdb analysed the RT-PCR reads with MiXCR anew, one entry per CDR3 protein. The sample consists of fewer than 600,000 distinct CDR3 sequences, more than 7% of them appearing once. The sample was PBMCs from blood, taken less than 30 months after vaccination. These receptor sequences come from a man in his fifties or sixties who received an inactivated influenza vaccine.

The chain carries TRBV6-1 and TRBJ2-2; D is undetermined. Germline assignment: CDR1 MNHNS and CDR2 SASEGT. V shed 6 bases and J shed 3 bases, with 11 bases lying between them. The CDR3 runs 14 residues. DNA for the CDR3: TGTGCCAGCAGGGCCGAGGCTTACACCGGGGAGCTGTTTTTT. Translating it yields CASRAEAYTGELFF.

This clonotype was counted a few times. V gene TRBV19 combines with J gene TRBJ2-2; D is undetermined. This CDR3 comprises 16 residues. Germline CDR1 is LNHDA and CDR2 is SQIVND (reference sequence). The ends were cut back, 3 bases at V and 0 bases at J, with 11 bases in the middle. CDR3 nucleotide sequence: TGTGCCAGTAGTATTTTCGGGCTAGCGAACACCGGGGAGCTGTTTTTT. Amino acid sequence: CASSIFGLANTGELFF.

The chain links TRBV7-9 to TRBJ2-1; TRBD2 agrees at 9 bases. Germline lookup yields CDR1 SEHNR and CDR2 FQNEAQ (reference sequence). The V segment lost 1 base and the J segment 5 bases; nucleotides outside the gene matches: 6. The length of the CDR3 is 16 residues. This CDR3 is CASSLERASGNNEQFF. CDR3 DNA: TGTGCCAGCAGCTTAGAGAGGGCTAGCGGGAACAATGAGCAGTTCTTC.

This clonotype has a handful of counts. The chain combines TRBV28 with TRBJ2-4, with TRBD1 identical over 8 bases. Germline V gives CDR1 MDHEN, CDR2 SYDVKM. The CDR3 totals 14 residues. The V and J ends lost 5 bases and 6 bases, in that order; junction bases with no gene match: 6. The CDR3 DNA reads TGTGCCAGCAGTAGGACAGGGATGATAAACATTCAGTACTTC. Protein product: CASSRTGMINIQYF.

The V gene is TRBV29-1, the J gene TRBJ2-1; TRBD2 matches at 8 bases. The ends lost 4 bases at V and 8 bases at J; junction bases unmatched: 13. The V gene's germline CDR1 is SQVTM and CDR2 ANQGSEA. The CDR3 extends over 15 amino acids. DNA for the CDR3: TGCAGCGTTGTTTCGAGACTAGCGCAAATCTATGAGCAGTTCTTC. It yields the protein CSVVSRLAQIYEQFF.

The chain couples TRBV5-1 to TRBJ2-2; D tentatively fits TRBD1 or TRBD2 (5 bases each). This CDR3 spans 17 amino acids. V was cut by 4 bases and J by 5 bases, with 21 bases left in between. Germline V CDR1 and CDR2: SGHRS, YFSETQ. DNA of the CDR3: TGCGCCAGCAGCATTGGACATGTGAGGGTCGGAACCGGGGAGCTGTTTTTT. Its translation is CASSIGHVRVGTGELFF.

This clonotype turned up a few times. The rearrangement joins TRBV25-1 to TRBJ1-2, with TRBD1 matching 9 bases. Trimming removed 4 bases from V and 7 bases from J; junction bases left unmatched: 10. This CDR3 is 15 amino acids long. Germline CDR1 is MGHDK and CDR2 is SYGVNS. The CDR3 is CASSADLGQGSGYTF. DNA of the CDR3: TGTGCCAGCAGTGCAGATCTAGGACAGGGGAGTGGCTACACCTTC.

Many counts were recorded for this clonotype. The chain recombines TRBV14 with TRBJ2-7; 8 positions match TRBD1. Trimming at V came to 3 bases and at J to 7 bases, leaving 5 bases not matched to a gene. Per germline, CDR1 SGHDN and CDR2 FVKESK. This CDR3 is built from 13 residues. The CDR3 loop is CASSHSGGGEQYF. The CDR3 bases are TGTGCCAGCAGCCATTCAGGGGGCGGAGAGCAGTACTTC. Filled out from reference TRBV14 and TRBJ2-7, the complete variable domain reads EAGVTQFPSHSVIEKGQTVTLRCDPISGHDNLYWYRRVMGKEIKFLLHFVKESKQDESGMPNNRFLAERTGGTYSTLKVQPAELEDSGVYFCASSHSGGGEQYFGPGTRLTVT.